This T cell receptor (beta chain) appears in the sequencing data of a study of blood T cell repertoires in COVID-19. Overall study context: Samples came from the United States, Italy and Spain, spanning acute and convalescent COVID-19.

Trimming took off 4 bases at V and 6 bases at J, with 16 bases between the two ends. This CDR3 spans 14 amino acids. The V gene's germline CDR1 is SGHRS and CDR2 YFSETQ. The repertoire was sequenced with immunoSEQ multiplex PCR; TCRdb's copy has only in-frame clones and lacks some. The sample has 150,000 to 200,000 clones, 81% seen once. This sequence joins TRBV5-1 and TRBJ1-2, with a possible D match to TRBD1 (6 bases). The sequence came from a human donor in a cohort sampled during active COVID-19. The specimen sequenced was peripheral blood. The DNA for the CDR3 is TGCGCCAGCAGCCCACCCACAGGGAAAGATGGCTACACCTTC. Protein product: CASSPPTGKDGYTF.